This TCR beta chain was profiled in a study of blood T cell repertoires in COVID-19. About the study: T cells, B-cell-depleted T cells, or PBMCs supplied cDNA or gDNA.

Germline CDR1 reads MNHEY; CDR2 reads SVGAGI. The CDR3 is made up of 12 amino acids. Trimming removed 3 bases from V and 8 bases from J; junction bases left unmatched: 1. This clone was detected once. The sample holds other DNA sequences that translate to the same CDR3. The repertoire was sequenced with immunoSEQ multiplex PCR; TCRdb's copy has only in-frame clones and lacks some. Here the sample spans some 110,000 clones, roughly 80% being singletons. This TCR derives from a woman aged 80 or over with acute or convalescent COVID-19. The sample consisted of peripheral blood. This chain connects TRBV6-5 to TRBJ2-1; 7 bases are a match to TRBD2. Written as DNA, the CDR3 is TGTGCCAGCAGTTATCGGGGGGATGAGCAGTTCTTC. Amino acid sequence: CASSYRGDEQFF.